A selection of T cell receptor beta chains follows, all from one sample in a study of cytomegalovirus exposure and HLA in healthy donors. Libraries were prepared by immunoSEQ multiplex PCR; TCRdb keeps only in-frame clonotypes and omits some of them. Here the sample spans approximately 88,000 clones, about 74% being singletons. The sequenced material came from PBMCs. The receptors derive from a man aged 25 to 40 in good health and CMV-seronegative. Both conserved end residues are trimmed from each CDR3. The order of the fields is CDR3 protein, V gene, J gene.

CDR3aa: ASSPTRGRGYEQY; v_gene: TRBV2; j_gene: TRBJ2-7
CDR3aa: ASTPPRTSGRTDTQY; v_gene: TRBV19; j_gene: TRBJ2-3
CDR3aa: ASSEVASGNNQPQH; v_gene: TRBV6-1; j_gene: TRBJ1-5
CDR3aa: ASSLAVANTEAF; v_gene: TRBV7-2; j_gene: TRBJ1-1
CDR3aa: ASFTDRNYGYT; v_gene: TRBV19; j_gene: TRBJ1-2
CDR3aa: ASSSGTASGNTIY; v_gene: TRBV9; j_gene: TRBJ1-3
CDR3aa: ASSIARGQLTDSYEQY; v_gene: TRBV19; j_gene: TRBJ2-7
CDR3aa: ASSGEAGSAYGYT; v_gene: TRBV28; j_gene: TRBJ1-2
CDR3aa: AISESRDRKETQY; v_gene: TRBV10-3; j_gene: TRBJ2-5
CDR3aa: ASSLTGPSQPQH; v_gene: TRBV4-1; j_gene: TRBJ1-5
CDR3aa: ASSRDSPEKLF; v_gene: TRBV5-1; j_gene: TRBJ1-4
CDR3aa: ASSPTARGAFPLH; v_gene: TRBV18; j_gene: TRBJ1-6
CDR3aa: ASSEEGGKQH; v_gene: TRBV6-1; j_gene: TRBJ1-5
CDR3aa: ASSEWTGRETQY; v_gene: TRBV2; j_gene: TRBJ2-5
CDR3aa: ASGKQGLNTEAF; v_gene: TRBV25-1; j_gene: TRBJ1-1
CDR3aa: ASSAVGGGSRNEQF; v_gene: TRBV27; j_gene: TRBJ2-1
CDR3aa: AWSAGLAAKNIQY; v_gene: TRBV30; j_gene: TRBJ2-4
CDR3aa: ASSLADRVGPDTQY; v_gene: TRBV5-4; j_gene: TRBJ2-3
CDR3aa: ASSLGLGGEQY; v_gene: TRBV7-2; j_gene: TRBJ2-7
CDR3aa: ASSIDGLAGYEQY; v_gene: TRBV19; j_gene: TRBJ2-7
CDR3aa: ASSLGYRTYGYT; v_gene: TRBV28; j_gene: TRBJ1-2
CDR3aa: ASSVGVEENQPQH; v_gene: TRBV9; j_gene: TRBJ1-5
CDR3aa: ASSEQVPRNYGYT; v_gene: TRBV2; j_gene: TRBJ1-2
CDR3aa: ASSFLGQGALHYGYT; v_gene: TRBV5-4; j_gene: TRBJ1-2
CDR3aa: ASSLGPNEQF; v_gene: TRBV13; j_gene: TRBJ2-1
CDR3aa: ASSKEYVRFQPQH; v_gene: TRBV21-1; j_gene: TRBJ1-5
CDR3aa: ASTAGLDEQF; v_gene: TRBV6-6; j_gene: TRBJ2-1
CDR3aa: ASSPLSGGSEETQY; v_gene: TRBV4-2; j_gene: TRBJ2-5
CDR3aa: ASSWGADTQY; v_gene: TRBV27; j_gene: TRBJ2-3
CDR3aa: ASSLTSWGTDTQY; v_gene: TRBV7-9; j_gene: TRBJ2-3
CDR3aa: ASSLVYTEAF; v_gene: TRBV5-7; j_gene: TRBJ1-1
CDR3aa: ASSLGQRGHTQY; v_gene: TRBV13; j_gene: TRBJ2-3
CDR3aa: ASSSRQTHWETQY; v_gene: TRBV5-6; j_gene: TRBJ2-5
CDR3aa: AIRDSRREETQY; v_gene: TRBV10-3; j_gene: TRBJ2-5
CDR3aa: AISPGTDSYEQY; v_gene: TRBV10-3; j_gene: TRBJ2-7
CDR3aa: ASSSGQSTDTQY; v_gene: TRBV5-4; j_gene: TRBJ2-3
CDR3aa: ASSRSQGDDQPQH; v_gene: TRBV6-6; j_gene: TRBJ1-5
CDR3aa: ASSHSGRREEQF; v_gene: TRBV5-4; j_gene: TRBJ2-1
CDR3aa: ASRRPREAIY; v_gene: TRBV28; j_gene: TRBJ1-3
CDR3aa: ASSELAGHTGELF; v_gene: TRBV6-4; j_gene: TRBJ2-2
CDR3aa: ATSRDPGTLEQY; v_gene: TRBV15; j_gene: -